The 5 T cell receptor beta chains reported below all come from one sample, sequenced in a study of radiotherapy plus CTLA-4 blockade in lung cancer. Data came from immunoSEQ multiplex PCR; TCRdb stores just in-frame clones and leaves some out. The sample includes 120,000 or so clones, about 87% of them seen just once. The sample consisted of peripheral blood, taken from a patient treated with radiotherapy plus ipilimumab. Every receptor here comes from a human donor with non-small cell lung cancer that progressed on radiotherapy plus ipilimumab.

This clone turned up a few times. The V call is TRBV6-6, the J call TRBJ1-1; weak D call: TRBD1 (5 bases). V shed 2 bases and J shed 7 bases, with 14 bases lying between them. The germline CDR1 and CDR2 sequences are MNHNY and SVGAGI (reference sequence). This CDR3 contains 14 residues. CDR3 protein: CASSYLIGGNEAFF. The CDR3 nucleotides are TGTGCCAGCAGTTACCTGATCGGGGGTAATGAAGCTTTCTTT.

The chain carries TRBV10-3 and TRBJ2-7; D gene uncertain. The CDR3 runs 13 residues. Germline CDR1 and CDR2: ENHRY and SYGVKD. The V end lost 2 bases, the J end lost 3 bases, and 8 bases lay between the germline ends. Written as DNA, the CDR3 is TGTGCCATCAGTGAGGGTTCAGGCTACGAGCAGTACTTC. It specifies CAISEGSGYEQYF.

The chain has TRBV5-1 and TRBJ2-5; D unclear. V lost 4 bases, J lost 1 base, and 5 bases lay in between. Germline CDR1 SGHRS, CDR2 YFSETQ. CDR3 length: 12 residues. The CDR3 nucleotides are TGCGCCAGCAGCCACTTCCAAGAGACCCAGTACTTC. Translated, it gives CASSHFQETQYF.

The V and J genes are TRBV27 and TRBJ2-5; 7 positions agree with TRBD1. Looked up from germline, CDR1 is MNHEY and CDR2 is SMNVEV (reference sequence). With 6 bases clipped from V and 4 bases from J, the junction kept 8 bases outside the gene matches. The CDR3 length is 14 residues. The CDR3 sequence: CASSRQGVAETQYF. CDR3 DNA sequence: TGTGCCAGCAGCCGACAGGGTGTGGCAGAGACCCAGTACTTC.

V usage is TRBV6-1 and J usage is TRBJ1-3; D gene unclear. The germline V gene has CDR1 MNHNS and CDR2 SASEGT. The V end was cut by 8 bases, the J end by 3 bases, with 11 bases between. This CDR3 spans 13 amino acids. This CDR3 is CASRGFFGNTIYF. The DNA for the CDR3 is TGTGCCAGCCGGGGTTTTTTTGGAAACACCATATATTTT.